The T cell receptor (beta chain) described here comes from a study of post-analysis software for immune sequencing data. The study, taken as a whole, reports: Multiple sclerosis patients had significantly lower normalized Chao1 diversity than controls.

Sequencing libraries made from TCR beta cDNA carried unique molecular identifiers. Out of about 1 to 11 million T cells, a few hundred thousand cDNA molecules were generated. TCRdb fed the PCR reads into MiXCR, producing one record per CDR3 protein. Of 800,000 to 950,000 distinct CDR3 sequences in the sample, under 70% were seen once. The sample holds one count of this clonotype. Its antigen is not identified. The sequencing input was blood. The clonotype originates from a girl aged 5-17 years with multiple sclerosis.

This chain's CDR3 is CASSEGDVAYEQYF. The CDR3 DNA is TGTGCCAGCAGTGAAGGGGACGTAGCCTACGAGCAGTACTTC. The rearrangement joins TRBV2 to TRBJ2-4; D tentatively reads TRBD1 or TRBD2 (5 bases each). The J call may be in error: the DNA end matches TRBJ2-7 better. The CDR3 is 14 residues long. Germline V lookup: CDR1 SNHLY, CDR2 FYNNEI.